This TCR beta chain was sequenced during a study of OX40 agonist ivuxolimab in advanced cancers. Background on the study: Partial responses were recorded for three patients, including one with hepatocellular carcinoma and two with cutaneous melanoma.

TCRdb's table, derived via immunoSEQ multiplex PCR, lists solely in-frame clones and lacks some. The data contain 70,000 to 95,000 clones, over 85% of them singletons. The CDR3 contains 12 residues. The germline V gene encodes CDR1 SGHRS and CDR2 YFSETQ. The V end was cut by 3 bases, the J end by 8 bases, with 6 bases between. Blood sampling took place at baseline, cycle 4 day 1, and cycle 7 day 1. Sequencing used CD4+ or CD8+ T cells sorted from blood, obtained in a trial of the OX40 agonist ivuxolimab. This TCR derives from an adult with an advanced solid tumor such as melanoma, head and neck, liver or kidney cancer. V usage is TRBV5-1 and J usage is TRBJ1-6, with D hard to call. CDR3 DNA: TGCGCCAGCAGCTCGTGGGATTCACCCCTCCACTTT. It is translated as CASSSWDSPLHF.